These 26 T cell receptor beta chains were all obtained from the same sample, sequenced in a study of shared clonotypes between healthy human individuals. Sequencing was performed with immunoSEQ multiplex PCR; in TCRdb, only in-frame clones are kept and a portion is missing. The table includes some 1 million clones, approximately 72% detected once. The sample was memory CD4+ T cells sorted from blood. Subset reported: CD45RA-negative fraction. Source of these receptors: a man younger than 35 in good health.

The gene calls are TRBV21-1 and TRBJ2-7; TRBD1 is the table's D call, not checked against the DNA. TRBV21-1 is described as a pseudogene. This CDR3 is 17 amino acids long. The CDR3 DNA follows: TGTGCCAGCAGTTCACTCCCCCGAACAGGGTGCTCCTACGAGCAGTACTTC. Translation: CASSSLPRTGCSYEQYF.

V is TRBV9 and J is TRBJ1-2; 9 nucleotides match TRBD1. V was pared by 4 bases and J by 8 bases, with 18 bases of the junction left unmatched. Germline assignment: CDR1 SGDLS and CDR2 YYNGEE. The CDR3 spans 17 residues. The CDR3 DNA is TGTGCCAGCAGCATCACAGGGACAGGGCCCCTAGGTGAGGGCTACACCTTC. Encoded protein: CASSITGTGPLGEGYTF.

The rearrangement uses TRBV29-1 and TRBJ1-1, with D unclear. CDR1 and CDR2 (germline): SQVTM, ANQGSEA. The CDR3 length is 12 residues. Between the trimmed V and J ends, which lost 4 bases and 4 bases, there was a span of 10 bases. The CDR3 coding sequence is TGCAGCGTTGTAGCGGTAGGCACTGAAGCTTTCTTT. Its protein is CSVVAVGTEAFF.

The chain joins TRBV14 to TRBJ2-5; D remains ambiguous. V lost 9 bases, J lost 2 bases, and 13 bases lay in between. Germline CDR1 and CDR2: SGHDN and FVKESK. This CDR3 contains 13 residues. CDR3 protein: CARGIDEQETQYF. The CDR3 DNA sequence: TGTGCCAGGGGGATCGACGAACAAGAGACCCAGTACTTC.

The chain links TRBV5-4 to TRBJ2-1, with D unresolved. Trimming took 0 bases from V and 5 from J, leaving 9 bases between them. CDR1 and CDR2 from the germline V gene are SGHNT and YYREEE (reference sequence). The CDR3 runs 14 residues. The DNA for the CDR3 is TGTGCCAGCAGCTTGGCCAAGCCCAACAATGAGCAGTTCTTC. Amino acids: CASSLAKPNNEQFF. The entire variable domain, with the rest obtained from reference TRBV5-4 and TRBJ2-1, is as follows: ETGVTQSPTHLIKTRGQQVTLRCSSQSGHNTVSWYQQALGQGPQFIFQYYREEENGRGNFPPRFSGLQFPNYSSELNVNALELDDSALYLCASSLAKPNNEQFFGPGTRLTVL.

This chain joins TRBV5-6 and TRBJ2-2, with D unresolved. The ends were cut back, 4 bases at V and 2 bases at J, with 6 bases in the middle. This CDR3 is 13 amino acids long. CDR1 SGHDT and CDR2 YYEEEE come from the germline V gene. CDR3: CASSPYNTGELFF. In DNA, the CDR3 is TGTGCCAGCAGCCCGTATAACACCGGGGAGCTGTTTTTT.

The rearrangement links TRBV5-6 to TRBJ1-4; D is ambiguous. Per the germline V gene, CDR1 is SGHDT and CDR2 is YYEEEE. CDR3 length equals 13 residues. V gave up 3 bases and J gave up 8 bases, with 11 bases separating them. The CDR3 DNA follows: TGTGCCAGCAGCTCGGGAGGCAGCGAAAAACTGTTTTTT. Amino acid sequence: CASSSGGSEKLFF.

The chain is built from TRBV30 and TRBJ2-1; the D gene could be TRBD1 or TRBD2 (5 bases each). This CDR3 spans 17 amino acids. Germline CDR1 GTSNPN, CDR2 SVGIG (reference sequence). The V gene lost 5 bases and the J gene lost 6 bases, with 26 bases spanning the gap. CDR3 region: CAWAGGLYGGKGNEQFF. CDR3 in DNA: TGTGCCTGGGCTGGTGGCCTTTATGGGGGAAAGGGCAATGAGCAGTTCTTC. Looking up the rest from reference TRBV30 and TRBJ2-1 gives the full variable domain: SQTIHQWPATLVQPVGSPLSLECTVEGTSNPNLYWYRQAAGRGLQLLFYSVGIGQISSEVPQNLSASRPQDRQFILSSKKLLLSDSGFYLCAWAGGLYGGKGNEQFFGPGTRLTVL.

CDR3 sequence (DNA): TGTGCCAGCACCCTTGATTGGGGTGGTGGCTACACCTTC. This sequence encodes CASTLDWGGGYTF. J is TRBJ1-2 and V is TRBV11-2; D gene uncertain. Germline V CDR1 and CDR2: SGHAT, FQNNGV. Trimming removed 7 bases from V and 7 bases from J, with 16 bases in between. This CDR3 has 13 residues. The full variable domain, its missing parts supplied by reference TRBV11-2 and TRBJ1-2, is EAGVAQSPRYKIIEKRQSVAFWCNPISGHATLYWYQQILGQGPKLLIQFQNNGVVDDSQLPKDRFSAERLKGVDSTLKIQPAKLEDSAVYLCASTLDWGGGYTFGSGTRLTVV.

The CDR3 nucleotides read TGTGCCAGCAGCTCCCGGGACACTGAAGCTTTCTTT. Translating it yields CASSSRDTEAFF. The chain employs TRBV7-9 and TRBJ1-1; D gene uncertain. V was clipped by 4 bases and J by 3 bases, with 6 bases between them. Per germline, CDR1 SEHNR and CDR2 FQNEAQ (reference sequence). The CDR3 consists of 12 residues.

V and J are TRBV5-1 and TRBJ2-5; D remains ambiguous. Germline CDR1 is SGHRS and CDR2 is YFSETQ. V lost 4 bases to trimming and J lost 2 bases, with 12 bases between them. The CDR3 loop spans 14 amino acids. The CDR3 region is CASSQRTDQETQYF. The CDR3 DNA is TGCGCCAGCAGCCAACGGACGGATCAAGAGACCCAGTACTTC.

In DNA form, the CDR3 reads TGTGCCAGCTCACTAGGACGGAGCTCCTACAATGAGCAGTTCTTC. The encoded protein is CASSLGRSSYNEQFF. The chain couples TRBV18 to TRBJ2-1; D is unclear. The CDR3 has 15 amino acids. Trimming stripped 4 bases from V and 0 bases from J, with 10 bases between. Germline values: CDR1 KGHSH, CDR2 LQKENI.

This CDR3 reads CASSLGSGGNTIYF. CDR3 DNA: TGCGCCAGCAGCTTGGGCAGTGGGGGAAACACCATATATTTT. J is TRBJ1-3 and V is TRBV5-1; D not resolved. The CDR3 extends over 14 amino acids. Germline loops: CDR1 SGHRS, CDR2 YFSETQ. V lost 0 bases to trimming and J lost 4 bases, with 8 bases between them.

The chain has TRBV7-2 and TRBJ2-4; D possibly corresponds to TRBD2 (5 bases). Trimming shortened V by 0 bases and J by 7 bases, and 10 bases separated the two germline ends. Germline-derived CDR1 and CDR2 are SGHTA and FQGNSA. This CDR3 has 14 residues. The CDR3 sequence is CASSLAQRVNIQYF. The CDR3 DNA sequence: TGTGCCAGCAGCTTAGCCCAGAGGGTCAACATTCAGTACTTC.

This clone was counted at least ten times. The rearrangement uses TRBV6-6 and TRBJ2-3; D is undetermined. Trimming took 7 bases from V and 6 from J, leaving 17 bases between them. Germline V lookup: CDR1 MNHNY, CDR2 SVGAGI (reference sequence). There are 14 residues in the CDR3. The CDR3 loop reads CASTQWPLGDTQYF. The CDR3 DNA is TGTGCCAGCACCCAGTGGCCGTTGGGGGATACGCAGTATTTT.

J is TRBJ1-2 and V is TRBV7-8, with TRBD1 identical over 9 bases. Trimming took 6 bases from V and 4 from J; bases not matched to a gene: 9. Germline assignment: CDR1 SGHVS and CDR2 FQNEAQ. This CDR3 has 15 residues. The DNA of the CDR3 is TGTGCCAGCAGTGACCCGGGACAGGGAGGCTATGGCTACACCTTC. Protein sequence: CASSDPGQGGYGYTF.

V gene TRBV27 combines with J gene TRBJ2-7, with 9 bases that match TRBD1. The germline gives CDR1 MNHEY, CDR2 SMNVEV (reference sequence). Trimming at V came to 6 bases and at J to 0 bases, leaving 6 bases not matched to a gene. The CDR3 sequence is 15 residues long. In nucleotides, the CDR3 is TGTGCCAGCAGCCCGGGACAGGGTATCTCCTACGAGCAGTACTTC. Encoded protein: CASSPGQGISYEQYF.

V usage is TRBV9 and J usage is TRBJ1-1; TRBD1 matches 7 bases. The V segment lost 5 bases and the J segment 2 bases; nucleotides outside the gene matches: 3. Germline V gene data show CDR1 as SGDLS and CDR2 as YYNGEE. The CDR3 length is 13 residues. Written as DNA, the CDR3 is TGTGCCAGCAGTGGGACAGAAAACACTGAAGCTTTCTTT. It translates to CASSGTENTEAFF.

The rearrangement joins TRBV18 to TRBJ1-5; 11 nucleotides agree with TRBD1. Germline trimming cut 5 bases from V and 6 bases from J; bases unmatched to any gene: 6. Germline assignment: CDR1 KGHSH and CDR2 LQKENI. CDR3 length: 15 residues. CDR3 loop: CASSSGTGGIQPQHF. As DNA, the CDR3 is TGTGCCAGCTCATCCGGGACAGGGGGAATTCAGCCCCAGCATTTT.

This chain uses TRBV7-3 with TRBJ2-1; 7 bases are shared with TRBD2. CDR1 SGHTA and CDR2 FQGTGA come from the germline V gene. V was clipped by 2 bases and J by 4 bases; unmatched bases: 11. CDR3 length: 17 residues. This CDR3 is CASSLLGSGAGYNEQFF. DNA for the CDR3: TGTGCCAGCAGCTTATTGGGCAGCGGGGCGGGGTACAATGAGCAGTTCTTC.

The chain has TRBV11-3 and TRBJ2-5, with a possible D match to TRBD1 (6 bases). The CDR3 has 17 amino acids. Per germline, CDR1 SGHNT and CDR2 YENEEA. The V end was cut by 1 base, the J end by 2 bases, with 17 bases between. CDR3: CASSLAFPTGRQETQYF. CDR3 sequence (DNA): TGTGCCAGCAGCTTAGCATTCCCTACAGGGCGGCAAGAGACCCAGTACTTC.

The genes are TRBV27 and TRBJ2-7, with D tentatively TRBD1 or TRBD2 (5 bases each). Trimming cost V 4 bases and J 4 bases, with 20 bases left between them. The V gene's germline CDR1 is MNHEY and CDR2 SMNVEV (reference sequence). The CDR3 is 16 amino acids. CDR3 amino acids: CASSSSMGRRLYEQYF. CDR3 sequence (DNA): TGTGCCAGCAGTTCATCCATGGGACGGAGACTATACGAGCAGTACTTC.

This clone appeared a few times. V usage is TRBV4-3 and J usage is TRBJ1-6; no definite D call. V was clipped by 0 bases and J by 9 bases, with 18 bases between them. The CDR3 is made up of 17 amino acids. Germline assignment: CDR1 LGHNA and CDR2 YSLEER. In DNA, the CDR3 is TGCGCCAGCAGCCAAGATCAGTACGGGGAGGGAAGTTCACCCCTCCACTTT. Its translation is CASSQDQYGEGSSPLHF.

This chain links TRBV5-1 with TRBJ1-5; D might be TRBD1 (5 bases). The CDR3 length is 14 residues. V dropped 5 bases and J dropped 5 bases, with 14 bases sitting between them. The germline CDR1 and CDR2 sequences are SGHRS and YFSETQ. The CDR3 here is CASSPGDGDQPQHF. The CDR3 region has the DNA TGCGCCAGCAGTCCCGGGGACGGGGATCAGCCCCAGCATTTT.

V is TRBV7-8 and J is TRBJ2-2, with unresolved D. The germline CDR1 and CDR2 sequences are SGHVS and FQNEAQ. With 7 bases removed from V and 4 bases from J, the gap between germline ends came to 16 bases. The CDR3 runs 15 residues. CDR3 DNA sequence: TGTGCCAGCAACGCACCGCCGGCGGTCACCGGGGAGCTGTTTTTT. It is translated as CASNAPPAVTGELFF.

This clone was observed a handful of times. The chain employs TRBV7-9 and TRBJ1-1; 7 bases are a match to TRBD1. The CDR3 covers 14 residues. Germline-derived CDR1 and CDR2 are SEHNR and FQNEAQ (reference sequence). The V gene end was trimmed by 7 bases and the J gene end by 1 base; junction bases not matched to a gene: 6. The CDR3 here is CASKDRVGNTEAFF. In DNA, the CDR3 is TGTGCCAGCAAAGACAGGGTTGGGAACACTGAAGCTTTCTTT.